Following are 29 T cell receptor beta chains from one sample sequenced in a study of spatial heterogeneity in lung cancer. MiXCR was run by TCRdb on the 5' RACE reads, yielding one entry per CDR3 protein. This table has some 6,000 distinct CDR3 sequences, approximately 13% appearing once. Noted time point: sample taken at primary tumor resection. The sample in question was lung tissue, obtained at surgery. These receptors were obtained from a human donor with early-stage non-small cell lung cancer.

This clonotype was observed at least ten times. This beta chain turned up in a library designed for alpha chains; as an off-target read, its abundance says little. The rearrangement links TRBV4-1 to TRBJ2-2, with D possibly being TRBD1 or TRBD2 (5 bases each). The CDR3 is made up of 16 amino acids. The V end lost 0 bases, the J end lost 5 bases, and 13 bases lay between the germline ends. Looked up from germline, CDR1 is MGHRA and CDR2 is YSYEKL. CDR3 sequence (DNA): TGCGCCAGCAGCCAAGATTTCGTCGAGGGGACCGGGGAGCTGTTTTTT. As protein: CASSQDFVEGTGELFF.

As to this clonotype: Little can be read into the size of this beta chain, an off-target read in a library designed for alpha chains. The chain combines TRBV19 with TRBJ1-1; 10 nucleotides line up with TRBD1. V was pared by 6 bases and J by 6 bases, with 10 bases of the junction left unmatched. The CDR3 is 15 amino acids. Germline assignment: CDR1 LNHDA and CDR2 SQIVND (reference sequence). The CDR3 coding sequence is TGTGCCAGTAGCTACTTCTCCGGACAGGGGGCTGAAGCTTTCTTT. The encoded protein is CASSYFSGQGAEAFF.

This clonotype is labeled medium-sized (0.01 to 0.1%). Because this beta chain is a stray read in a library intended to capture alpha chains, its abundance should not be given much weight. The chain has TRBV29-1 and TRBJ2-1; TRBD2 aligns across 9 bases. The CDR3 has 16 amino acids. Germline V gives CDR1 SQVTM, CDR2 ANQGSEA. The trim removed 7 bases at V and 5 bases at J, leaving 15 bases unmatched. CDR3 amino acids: CSARGLAREMNNEQFF. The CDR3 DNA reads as TGCAGCGCGAGAGGACTAGCGCGAGAGATGAACAATGAGCAGTTCTTC.

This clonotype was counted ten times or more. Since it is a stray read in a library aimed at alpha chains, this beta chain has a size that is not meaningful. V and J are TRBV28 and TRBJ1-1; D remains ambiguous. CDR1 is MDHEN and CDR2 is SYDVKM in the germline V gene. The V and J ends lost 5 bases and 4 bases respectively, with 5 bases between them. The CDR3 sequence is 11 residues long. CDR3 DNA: TGTGCCAGCAGTAGGGCCACTGAAGCTTTCTTT. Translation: CASSRATEAFF.

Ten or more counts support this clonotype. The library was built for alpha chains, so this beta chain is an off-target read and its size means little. CDR3 in DNA: TGTGCCAGCAGCTTGGGGGGGTTCTTGGAGACCCAGTACTTC. This translates into CASSLGGFLETQYF. The chain uses TRBV11-2 and TRBJ2-5; 7 bases map to TRBD2. Germline V gene sequence: CDR1 SGHAT, CDR2 FQNNGV. J gave up 5 bases and V 3 bases, and 6 bases lay outside the gene matches. The CDR3 runs 14 residues.

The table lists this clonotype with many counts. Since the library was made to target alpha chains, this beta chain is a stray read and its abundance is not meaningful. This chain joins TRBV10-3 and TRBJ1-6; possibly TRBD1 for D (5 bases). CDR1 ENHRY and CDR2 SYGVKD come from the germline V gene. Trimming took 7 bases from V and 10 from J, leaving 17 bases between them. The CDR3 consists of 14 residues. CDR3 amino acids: CAINQSQEGSPLHF. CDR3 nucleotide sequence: TGTGCCATCAACCAAAGCCAGGAGGGGTCACCCCTCCACTTT.

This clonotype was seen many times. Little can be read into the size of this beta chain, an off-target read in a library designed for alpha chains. The CDR3 reads CSVARGNMNTEAFF. The CDR3 bases are TGCAGCGTTGCCAGGGGCAACATGAACACTGAAGCTTTCTTT. This chain joins TRBV29-1 and TRBJ1-1, with a possible D match to TRBD1 (6 bases). The ends were cut back, 4 bases at V and 0 bases at J, with 12 bases in the middle. The CDR3 totals 14 residues. Germline V gene data show CDR1 as SQVTM and CDR2 as ANQGSEA.

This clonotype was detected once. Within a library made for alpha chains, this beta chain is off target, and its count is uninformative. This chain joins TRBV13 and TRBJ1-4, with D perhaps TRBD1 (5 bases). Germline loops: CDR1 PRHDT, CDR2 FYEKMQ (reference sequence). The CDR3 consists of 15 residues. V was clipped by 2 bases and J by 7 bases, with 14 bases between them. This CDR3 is CASSLRGGVSEKLFF. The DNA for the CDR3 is TGTGCCAGCAGCTTACGAGGAGGGGTCAGTGAAAAACTGTTTTTT.

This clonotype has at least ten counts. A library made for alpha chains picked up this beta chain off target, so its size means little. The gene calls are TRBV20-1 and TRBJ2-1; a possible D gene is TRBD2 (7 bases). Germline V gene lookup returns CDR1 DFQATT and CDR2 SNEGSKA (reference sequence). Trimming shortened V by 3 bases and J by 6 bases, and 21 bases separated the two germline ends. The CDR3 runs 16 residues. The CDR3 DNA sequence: TGCAGTGCTAGTTCACTGGGAGGGGAGGGGGTCAATGAGCAGTTCTTC. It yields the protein CSASSLGGEGVNEQFF.

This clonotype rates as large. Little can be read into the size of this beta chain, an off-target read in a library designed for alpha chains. DNA of the CDR3: TGTGCCAGCAGTTACGGGAGCTCTGGGGCCAACGTCCTGACTTTC. Translated: CASSYGSSGANVLTF. The chain recombines TRBV6-2 or TRBV6-3 with TRBJ2-6; weak D call: TRBD2 (5 bases). V gave up 2 bases and J gave up 0 bases, with 5 bases separating them. This CDR3 contains 15 residues. Germline V gives CDR1 MNHEY, CDR2 SVGEGT.

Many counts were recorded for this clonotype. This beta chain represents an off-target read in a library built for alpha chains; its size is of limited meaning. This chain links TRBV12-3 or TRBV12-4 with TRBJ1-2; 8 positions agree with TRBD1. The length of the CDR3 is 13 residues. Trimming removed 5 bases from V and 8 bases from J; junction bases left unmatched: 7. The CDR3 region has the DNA TGTGCCAGCAGTCGTGGACAGGGCGGAGGCTACACCTTC. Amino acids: CASSRGQGGGYTF.

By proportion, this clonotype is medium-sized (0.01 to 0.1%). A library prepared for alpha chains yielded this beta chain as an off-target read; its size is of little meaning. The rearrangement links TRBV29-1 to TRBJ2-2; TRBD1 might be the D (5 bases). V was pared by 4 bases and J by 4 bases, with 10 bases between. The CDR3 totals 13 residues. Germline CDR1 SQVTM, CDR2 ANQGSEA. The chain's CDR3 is CSVGRDSTGELFF. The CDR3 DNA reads TGCAGCGTTGGCAGGGATTCCACCGGGGAGCTGTTTTTT.

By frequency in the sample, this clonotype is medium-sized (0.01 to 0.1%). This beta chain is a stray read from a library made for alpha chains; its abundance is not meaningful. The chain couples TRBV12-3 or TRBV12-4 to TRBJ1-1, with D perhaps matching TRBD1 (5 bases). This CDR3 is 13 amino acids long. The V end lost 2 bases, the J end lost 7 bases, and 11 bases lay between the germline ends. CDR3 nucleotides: TGTGCCAGCAGTTTACGGCAGGGCCGTGAAGCTTTCTTT. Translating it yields CASSLRQGREAFF.

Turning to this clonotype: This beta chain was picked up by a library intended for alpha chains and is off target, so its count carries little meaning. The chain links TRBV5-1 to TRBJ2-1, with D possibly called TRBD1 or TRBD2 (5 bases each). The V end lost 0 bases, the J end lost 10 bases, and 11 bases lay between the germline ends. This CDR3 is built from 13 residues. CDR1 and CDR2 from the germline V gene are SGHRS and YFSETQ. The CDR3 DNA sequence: TGCGCCAGCAGCTTGGCGGGTGGGACCGAGCAGTTCTTC. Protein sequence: CASSLAGGTEQFF.

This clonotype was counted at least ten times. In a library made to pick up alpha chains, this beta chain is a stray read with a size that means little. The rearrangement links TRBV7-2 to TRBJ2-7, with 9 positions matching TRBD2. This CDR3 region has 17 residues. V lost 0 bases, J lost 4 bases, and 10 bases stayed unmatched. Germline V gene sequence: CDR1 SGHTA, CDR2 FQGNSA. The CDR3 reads CASSLAAAGGFWYEQYF. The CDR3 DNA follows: TGTGCCAGCAGCTTAGCAGCGGCGGGAGGGTTCTGGTACGAGCAGTACTTC.

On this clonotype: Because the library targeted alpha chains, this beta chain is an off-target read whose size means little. CDR3 sequence reads: CASSYLGEKLFF. CDR3 nucleotide sequence: TGTGCCAGCAGTTACCTGGGAGAAAAACTGTTTTTT. The V call is TRBV6-5, the J call TRBJ1-4; D not certain. This CDR3 region has 12 residues. With 2 bases removed from V and 8 bases from J, the gap between germline ends came to 6 bases. Germline V lookup: CDR1 MNHEY, CDR2 SVGAGI.

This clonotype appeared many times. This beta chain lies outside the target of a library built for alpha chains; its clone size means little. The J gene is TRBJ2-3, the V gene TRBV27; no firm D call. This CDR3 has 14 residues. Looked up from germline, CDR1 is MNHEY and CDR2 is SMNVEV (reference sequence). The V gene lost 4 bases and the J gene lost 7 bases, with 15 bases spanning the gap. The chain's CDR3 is CASSWSNYEYTQYF. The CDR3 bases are TGTGCCAGCAGTTGGTCTAATTATGAGTATACGCAGTATTTT.

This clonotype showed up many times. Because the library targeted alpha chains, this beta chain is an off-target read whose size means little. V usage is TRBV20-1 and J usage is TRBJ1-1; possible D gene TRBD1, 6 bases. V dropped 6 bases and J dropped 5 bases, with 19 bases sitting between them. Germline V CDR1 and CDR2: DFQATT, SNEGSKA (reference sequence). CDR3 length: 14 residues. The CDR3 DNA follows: TGCAGTGCCACCGGACAGAGCGGGAGGACTGAAGCTTTCTTT. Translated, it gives CSATGQSGRTEAFF.

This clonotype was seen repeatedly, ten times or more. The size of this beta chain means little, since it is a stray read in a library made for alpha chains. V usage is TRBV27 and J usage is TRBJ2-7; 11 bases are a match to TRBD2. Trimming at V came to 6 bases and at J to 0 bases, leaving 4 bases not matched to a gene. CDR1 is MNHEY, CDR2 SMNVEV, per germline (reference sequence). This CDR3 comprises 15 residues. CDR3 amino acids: CASSRGLADSYEQYF. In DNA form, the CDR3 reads TGTGCCAGCAGCCGGGGACTAGCGGACTCCTACGAGCAGTACTTC.

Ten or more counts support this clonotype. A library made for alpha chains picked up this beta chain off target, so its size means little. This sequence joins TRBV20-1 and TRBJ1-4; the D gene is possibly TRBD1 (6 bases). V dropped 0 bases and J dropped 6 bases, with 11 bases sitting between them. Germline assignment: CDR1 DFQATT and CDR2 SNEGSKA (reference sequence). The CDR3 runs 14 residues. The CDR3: CSARDSGAHEKLFF. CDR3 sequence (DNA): TGCAGTGCTAGAGATTCGGGGGCACATGAAAAACTGTTTTTT.

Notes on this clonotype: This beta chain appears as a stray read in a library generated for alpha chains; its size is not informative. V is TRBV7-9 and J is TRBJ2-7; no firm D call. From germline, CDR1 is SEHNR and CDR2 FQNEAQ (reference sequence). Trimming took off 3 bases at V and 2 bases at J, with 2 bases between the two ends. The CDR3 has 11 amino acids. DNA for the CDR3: TGTGCCAGCAGCTTTACCTACGAGCAGTACTTC. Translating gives CASSFTYEQYF.

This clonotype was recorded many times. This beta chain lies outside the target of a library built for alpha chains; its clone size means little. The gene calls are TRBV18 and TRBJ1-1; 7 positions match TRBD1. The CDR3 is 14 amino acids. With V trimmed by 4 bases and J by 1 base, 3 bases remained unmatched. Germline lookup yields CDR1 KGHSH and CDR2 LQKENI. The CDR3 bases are TGTGCCAGCTCACTGGGACAGACGAACACTGAAGCTTTCTTT. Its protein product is CASSLGQTNTEAFF.

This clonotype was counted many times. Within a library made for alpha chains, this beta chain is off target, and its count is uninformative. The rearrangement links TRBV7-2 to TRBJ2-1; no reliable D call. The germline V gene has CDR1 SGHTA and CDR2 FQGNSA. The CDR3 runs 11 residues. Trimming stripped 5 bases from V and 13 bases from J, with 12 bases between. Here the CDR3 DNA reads TGTGCCAGCAGCATACGAGGTTCTCAGTTCTTC. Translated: CASSIRGSQFF.

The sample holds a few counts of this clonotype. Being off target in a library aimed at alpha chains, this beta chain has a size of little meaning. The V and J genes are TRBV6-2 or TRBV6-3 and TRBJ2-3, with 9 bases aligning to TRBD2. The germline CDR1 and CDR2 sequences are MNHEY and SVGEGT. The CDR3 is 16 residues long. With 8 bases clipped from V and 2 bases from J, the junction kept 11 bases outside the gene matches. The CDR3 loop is CASSRVAGAYTDTQYF. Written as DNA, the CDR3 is TGTGCCAGCTCCCGGGTAGCGGGAGCCTACACAGATACGCAGTATTTT.

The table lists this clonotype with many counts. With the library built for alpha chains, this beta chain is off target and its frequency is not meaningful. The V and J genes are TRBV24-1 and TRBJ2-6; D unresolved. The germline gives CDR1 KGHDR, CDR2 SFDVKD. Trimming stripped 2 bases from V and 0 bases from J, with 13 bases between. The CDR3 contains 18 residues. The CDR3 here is CATSDYPGSASGANVLTF. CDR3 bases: TGTGCCACCAGTGATTACCCAGGTTCAGCCTCTGGGGCCAACGTCCTGACTTTC.

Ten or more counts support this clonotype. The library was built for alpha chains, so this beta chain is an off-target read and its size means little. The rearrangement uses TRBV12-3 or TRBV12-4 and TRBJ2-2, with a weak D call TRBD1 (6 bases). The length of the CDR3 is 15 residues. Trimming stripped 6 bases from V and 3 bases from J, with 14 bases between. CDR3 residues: CASRTGSGDTGELFF. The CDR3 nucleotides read TGTGCCAGCAGAACAGGGTCGGGCGACACCGGGGAGCTGTTTTTT.

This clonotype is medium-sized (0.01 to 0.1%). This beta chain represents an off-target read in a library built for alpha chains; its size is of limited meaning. This CDR3 is CASSSSGSGGELFF. The CDR3 DNA reads TGTGCCAGCAGTTCTAGCGGGAGCGGCGGGGAGCTGTTTTTT. The rearrangement links TRBV28 to TRBJ2-2; TRBD2 matches 10 bases. Germline assignment: CDR1 MDHEN and CDR2 SYDVKM. V lost 4 bases and J lost 7; bases outside the gene matches: 3. The CDR3 has 14 residues.

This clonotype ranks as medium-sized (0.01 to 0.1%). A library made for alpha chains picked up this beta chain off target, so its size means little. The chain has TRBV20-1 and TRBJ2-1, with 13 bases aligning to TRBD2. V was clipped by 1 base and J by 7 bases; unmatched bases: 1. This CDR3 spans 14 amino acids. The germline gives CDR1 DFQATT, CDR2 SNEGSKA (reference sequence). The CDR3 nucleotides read TGCAGTGCTAGAGGGGGACTAGCGGGAAATGAGCAGTTCTTC. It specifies CSARGGLAGNEQFF.

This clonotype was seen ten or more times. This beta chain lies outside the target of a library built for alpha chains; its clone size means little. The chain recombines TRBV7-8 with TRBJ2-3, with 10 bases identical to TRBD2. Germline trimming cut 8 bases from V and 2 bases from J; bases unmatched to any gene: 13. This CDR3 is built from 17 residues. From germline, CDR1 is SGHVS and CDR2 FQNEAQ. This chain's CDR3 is CASLLAGAQSITDTQYF. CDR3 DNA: TGTGCCAGCCTTCTAGCGGGGGCTCAGAGTATCACAGATACGCAGTATTTT.